The present T cell receptor (beta chain) was sequenced within a study of cytomegalovirus exposure and HLA in healthy donors (TCRdb year 2017). For the study in its entirety: According to an earlier analysis of 587 of the donors, about 179 million T cells yielded 90 million to 130 million unique TCR beta sequences and about 300 Gb of sequence data. An early release covering roughly 600 HLA-typed donors comprised about 290 gigabases of sequencing data and some 79 million unique TCR sequences. The genetic ancestry cluster associated with self-reported Caucasian donors included 80% to 90% of the roughly 410 genotyped donors. The study was designed to test whether signatures of past pathogen exposure could be identified by cataloging public T cell receptors. The study profiled the T cell repertoires of 666 subjects by immunosequencing and related them to cytomegalovirus serostatus. A separate validation cohort of roughly 130 different subjects was used in addition to the roughly 620-subject first cohort. To predict cytomegalovirus infection status, the study brought together high-throughput TCR immunosequencing, statistical association of individual TCRs with disease status, and machine learning. A later analysis re-examined previously published TCR beta repertoires from 610 or so donors and added high-resolution HLA genotyping to investigate patterns of TCR occurrence. In the later analysis, no new phenotypic data were used to find candidate immune exposures; instead, reliance was placed on TCR beta sequences and their occurrence across donors. An earlier analysis of fewer than 750 of the donors used high-throughput TCR beta sequencing to judge whether each TCR beta V gene segment behaved as functional or pseudogenic. Donor age, sex, ethnicity and CMV serostatus were compiled together with the repertoire data. A later genetic analysis took genome-wide SNP genotypes for about three fifths of the 666 donors and used that subset as a discovery cohort. All discovery cohort repertoires had been generated using a single sequencing platform. HLA typing covered class I and class II loci at four-digit resolution. Typing coverage differed by locus: A, B, C, DRB1 and DQB1 were typed in roughly 620-630 donors, DQA1 in about 550, DPA1 in 600 to 610, and DPB1 in around 440. Because of strong linkage in the cohort, 4 to 6 DR-DQ haplotypes were treated as single units for association and clustering. Among almost 400 genotyped donors of the cohort, an average of about 240,000 unique TCR beta nucleotide sequences were sequenced per donor, approximately 20% of them non-productive.

On the study overall, not on this receptor specifically: While some public TCRs were present in many individuals, most TCR sequences turned up only very rarely across donors. CMV serostatus was the only immune exposure information available for the cohort. In this cohort, only TCR beta chains were sequenced, and detectable features were limited by the absence of alpha or paired-chain data. In a later genetic analysis, a missense DCLRE1C variant was associated with V-gene and J-gene trimming of TCR beta chains, and the association was replicated in an independent cohort. Because counts were too low, 15 to 20 rarely observed V segments, including chromosome 9 orphons, were excluded from the earlier analysis of some 540 of the donors. Compared with the roughly 670-donor mean, donors in an Asian-associated ancestry cluster had fewer N-insertions in productive TCRs, according to a later genetic analysis. A few of the identified cytomegalovirus-associated TCR beta chains were confirmed in vitro to be specific for cytomegalovirus antigens. In a later analysis, HLA-associated TCR beta chains showed more clonal expansion and lower generation probabilities than non-associated chains that were equally common. In a later analysis, several top co-occurrence clusters were reported to appear linked to parvovirus B19, influenza, CMV and Epstein-Barr virus. In a later analysis, TCR association rates were found to vary across HLA loci, with the most associated TCRs seen for DRB1 alleles and the fewest for HLA-C alleles. Correlated functional status among segregating V segments might be attributable to linkage disequilibrium, but an unknown experimental factor could not be ruled out. Specific HLA alleles were associated with 16,951 TCR beta sequences at a false discovery rate of 0.05 in a later analysis. The study gave a list of under 200 TCR beta chains associated with cytomegalovirus. According to the authors, the approach could potentially be generalized to other disease states and immunological phenotypes. A further reported finding was that TCR beta sequences accurately predicted the HLA-A and HLA-B alleles for most subjects in the first cohort. In both the original and validation cohorts, the classifier was reported to diagnose cytomegalovirus status with high specificity and sensitivity. According to a later analysis, most CMV-associated TCR beta chains appeared to be HLA-restricted, and the HLA associations seemed to be driven largely by CMV exposure. In an earlier analysis of approximately 600 of the donors, most TCR beta V segments were observed in productive rearrangements about 90% or about 30% of the time, broadly matching IMGT annotations. When HLA alleles, especially DR and DQ, strongly co-occurred, TCR associations were difficult to assign to individual alleles. Because some donors lacked HLA typing at each locus, the association tests relied only on the typed subset. The presence/absence analyses assumed that sequencing depth was roughly uniform across donors, and that assumption may not be true. A cluster of highly shared sequence variants was judged likely to be a technical artifact of the sequencing pipeline. Some IMGT-functional V segments, including TRBV6-2 and TRBV6-3, could not be distinguished by the 87-base-pair reads and were therefore excluded.

The library was built by means of the immunoSEQ multiplex PCR assay. For the multiplex PCR, a mixture combining 60 forward primers for TCR Vbeta segments and 13 reverse primers for TCR Jbeta segments was used. The CDR3 region of rearranged TCR beta genes was amplified from genomic DNA by a multiplex PCR assay. The amplified TCR beta libraries were sequenced on the Illumina HiSeq System as 87-base-pair reads. As for the original processing: In a later analysis, 70 million to 95 million unique TCR beta chains were counted across the 666 repertoires, and some 10 million of these chains were shared by at least two donors. To remove PCR and sequencing errors, raw reads were error-corrected and collapsed into unique sequences using a nearest-neighbor algorithm that merged closely related sequences. V, D and J gene segments were assigned by aligning CDR3 sequences to IMGT reference sequences. For a sequence to be retained, a match of at least six nucleotides was required to both a V gene segment and a J gene segment. Rearrangements were classified as productive when the CDR3 lacked stop codons and remained in frame with V and J, and all other rearrangements were classified as non-productive. CDR3 was defined according to IMGT convention as the region running from the second conserved V-encoded cysteine to the conserved J-encoded phenylalanine. The earlier analysis of about 620 of the donors excluded sequences that lacked an unambiguous match to a single V gene segment. An earlier analysis of fewer than 650 of the donors classified V segments as functional when productive rearrangements were above 56.7% and as segregating when the standard deviation between donors was above 5%. A statistical classification framework was built to diagnose cytomegalovirus status from the catalog of TCR beta chain sequences. In a later analysis, TCR nucleotide sequences were compared against IMGT/GENE-DB human TR gene sequences so that V and J genes could be assigned. The TCRdist pipeline was used in a later analysis to assign CDR3 sequences and most-parsimonious VDJ recombination scenarios. In a later analysis, every TCR beta chain was defined by the combination of its CDR3 amino acid sequence and its V-gene family, and reads without a unique V-gene family were dropped. In a later analysis, nearly 600 highly shared, low-generation-probability nucleotide sequences were removed to address suspected cross-contamination and a sequencing artifact. For each public chain, a later analysis derived a clonal expansion index from normalized ranks of inferred template counts within each repertoire. In a later analysis, generation probabilities were computed with a VDJ recombination model fitted to out-of-frame rearrangements, and the resulting probabilities were checked against IGoR. A later analysis scored TCR-TCR, TCR-HLA and TCR-CMV co-occurrence with hypergeometric tests, applying a repertoire-size bias correction to TCR pairs. To estimate false discovery rates, a later analysis permuted the HLA or CMV assignments 20 times. In a later analysis, co-occurring TCRs were grouped using DBSCAN, and TCRdist sequence similarity was added for clustering within HLA-allele-positive subsets. For co-occurrence clustering, repertoires with fewer than 30,000 or more than 120,000 public chains were excluded, along with roughly 5 repertoires with anomalous nucleotide sharing. TCRdb carries this immuneACCESS record with in-frame sequences only. Its versions omit some clonotypes, under half of them owing to an unresolved V gene in the studies checked, with the rest unexplained. The V and J calls and the clone size are those of that table, but D and trimming were determined from the DNA. Within this sample are about 150,000 clones, with about 85% of them counted one time only. The ten largest clones represent about 2.1% of the sample.

In total, roughly 710 healthy bone marrow donors made up the cohort. Cohort members were all nominally healthy when sampled, although unrecorded immune exposures were likely present. The donor tested CMV seronegative and was one of the 352 seronegative cohort members. Each donor provided a peripheral blood sample, and peripheral blood mononuclear cells were used for TCR beta sequencing. The Qiagen DNeasy Blood Extraction Kit was used to extract genomic DNA from the blood cell samples. The CDR3, from cysteine to phenylalanine, totals 14 residues. Only the CDR3 DNA is retained, 42 bases long and in frame from the first base. As encoded in the germline V gene, CDR1 is SGHRS while CDR2 is YFSETQ. The V end loses 4 bases and the J end loses 5 bases, and a stretch of 15 bases separates them. A word on this clone: Its antigen specificity is not known. Per-base quality was not reported, and no clone a single base away is much larger than it.

Sequencing was performed on PBMCs. The sequence was collected from a young woman in good health and CMV-seronegative. The receptor chain draws on TRBV5-1 and TRBJ2-5, and TRBD2 may be the D gene, going by 5 matching bases. The encoded CDR3 is CASSTGRGTETQYF. The nucleotide sequence reads TGCGCCAGCAGCACCGGACGGGGAACGGAGACCCAGTACTTC.